The following is a T cell receptor beta chain sequence with its context. Its target antigen remains unknown. Base quality data are lacking; no much larger clone is found one base away. Library preparation was by 5' RACE. Sequencing instrument: Illumina HiSeq 2500. A second PCR of roughly 6 to 11 cycles was performed with a sample-barcoded 5' primer and a J-beta primer mix. Each TCR beta cDNA molecule received a unique molecular identifier from a template-switch 5' adaptor carrying 12 random nucleotides. At least 2.5 million CDR3-containing paired-end reads were obtained from each sample. All of the RNA was converted into first-strand cDNA using the Mint cDNA synthesis kit, with a TRBC-specific oligonucleotide serving as the primer. Following uracil-DNA glycosylase treatment, all cDNA underwent a first 18-cycle PCR with the universal primers M1SS and BC2_uni_R. The study's processing was this. For normalization, 1 million high-quality reads, each with a distinct molecular identifier, were randomly selected from each sample. Instead of being binned into consensus sequences, reads with shared molecular identifiers were discarded. MiTCR, set to a Q25 quality threshold and the strictest error-elimination algorithm, was used for CDR3 identification, clonotype clustering and error correction. A nonparametric unseen species model with Euler transformation was used to estimate lower-bound total TCR beta diversity. The raw public data were reprocessed by TCRdb itself: fastp quality trimming at Q25, MiXCR clonotype calling, in-frame beta chains only. Every CDR3 protein is listed once, alongside the most common genes and DNA of its rows. The V and J calls and clone size come from TCRdb's table, not from the authors' own analysis. The sample table records hundreds of thousands of distinct CDR3 sequences; roughly 46% of these occur just once. The ten largest account for 15% to 20% of the sample.

Systemically healthy Caucasian individuals from Russia, approximately 39 in total and aged about 6 to 95 years, were included as donors. Ten milliliters of peripheral blood were drawn from each donor into EDTA-treated Vacutainer tubes. Ficoll-Paque density-gradient centrifugation was used to isolate PBMCs, with at least 6.5 million obtained per sample. Total RNA, at least 5.5 micrograms per sample, was extracted from PBMCs with Trizol reagent. Naive CD45RAhigh/CD27high T cell percentages were measured by flow cytometry on a PBMC aliquot from every donor. This specimen comes from a study of blood T cells in healthy people across ages (dated by TCRdb to between 2015 and 2017). Notes on the research overall: In model experiments, roughly one uniquely barcoded TCR beta cDNA molecule per two T cells was captured by template switching. The study measured age-related changes in TCR beta repertoire diversity using deep sequencing normalized with unique cDNA molecular identifiers. Donors were grouped into four age groups: young (average approximately 15 years), middle-aged (roughly 40), aged (around 66) and long-lived (over 80). To avoid experimental bias, donors of different ages were randomly spread across the sequencing lanes. Two additional independent replicas of 1 million unique cDNA reads from the same blood draw were analyzed for two donors (one aged 18 to 30 and one aged 80 or older).

The investigation overall reported the following: Bulk unsorted PBMC profiling prevented conclusive comparison of naive and antigen-experienced compartments. The percentage of naive T cells measured by flow cytometry correlated strongly with observed TCR beta diversity. The CMV infection status of donors was not known, potentially confounding age-related changes in expanded clonotypes. Observed TCR beta diversity per million T cells fell roughly linearly with age, and a significant reduction was already apparent by age about 38. Estimates of total diversity based on one million sequenced T cells were considered lower bounds and underestimates. Compared with the aged group, the long-lived group had more naive CD4+ T cells, fewer expanded clones and increased TCR diversity, a pattern suggesting age selection.

From the cysteine through the phenylalanine, the CDR3 covers 13 amino acids. The CDR3 DNA has 39 bases and is translated from base 1. V is trimmed back by 5 bases and J by 10 bases, and the junction contains 7 bases that no gene match accounts for. CDR1 is given as SGHVS and CDR2 as FQNEAQ, both from the germline V gene. The source material was blood. This sequence was found in an elderly man in good health. The chain links TRBV7-8 with TRBJ1-4; TRBD1 aligns with 7 central bases. The CDR3 is CASSVRQGGKLFF. At the DNA level, the sequence is TGTGCCAGCAGCGTCAGACAGGGCGGAAAACTGTTTTTT.